This T cell receptor beta chain was sequenced in a study of CXCR3-negative and CXCR3-positive naive CD8 T cells. Cells classed as naive CD8+ T cells were CD45RO-CCR7+CD27+CD95-. 5' RACE that incorporated UMI labels was used to prepare the TRB cDNA libraries. TCRdb re-called the 5' RACE reads, yielding one record per CDR3 amino acid sequence without DNA. Its listing shows approximately 130,000 distinct CDR3 sequences. A note on this clonotype: Antigen unknown.

General study findings and limits: A higher hydrophobicity marked the TRB CDR3s of CXCR3-positive naive cells versus CXCR3-negative naive cells.

The CDR3 spans 17 residues. Germline CDR1 MDHEN, CDR2 SYDVKM. The chain joins TRBV28 to TRBJ1-4; checking the TCRdb D call of TRBD1 is not possible without DNA. The source is a human donor in good health. Some clones in this sample may be carry-over from other donors' samples. Sample: naive CXCR3+ CD8+ T cells from blood. As for subset: CD45RO-CCR7+CD27+CD95- naive CD8+ T cells expressing CXCR3 (TNR3+). CDR3 residues: CASRSRDRGLENEKLFF.